This T cell receptor (beta chain) was recorded in a study of radiotherapy plus CTLA-4 blockade in lung cancer. Study-level findings and limits: Early clonal dynamics of blood T cells, together with interferon-beta, were reported as the best response predictor.

With regard to this clone: Its target is unknown.

The method was immunoSEQ multiplex PCR; TCRdb's version includes in-frame clones alone and lacks a portion of them. The sample has 11,000 to 15,000 clones; about 90% are singletons. The CDR3 totals 14 residues. From germline, CDR1 is SGHRS and CDR2 YFSETQ. V was cut by 2 bases and J by 4 bases, with 11 bases left in between. The sample here was peripheral blood, taken from a patient treated with radiotherapy plus ipilimumab. The chain is built from TRBV5-1 and TRBJ2-3, with D possibly TRBD2 on 5 matching bases. This TCR derives from a human donor with non-small cell lung cancer that progressed on radiotherapy plus ipilimumab. Some clones in this sample may be carry-over from other donors' samples. CDR3 region: CASSFPGDADTQYF. CDR3 coding DNA: TGCGCCAGCAGCTTCCCCGGGGATGCAGATACGCAGTATTTT.